This T cell receptor (beta chain) was observed in a study of T-cell reconstitution after alpha-beta-depleted transplantation in children. General observations from the study: The origin of high day-60 TCRbeta diversity in some patients lay in surviving recipient T cells and thymic progenitors. From newly produced T cells came most of the T-cell counts and diversity one year after transplant.

On this clonotype itself: The antigen is not known.

The authors prepared the TCRbeta library with unique molecular identifiers. A single record per CDR3 protein comes from TCRdb applying MiXCR to the PCR reads. The table records 700,000 to 950,000 distinct CDR3 sequences, 16% of them present only once. The source of this sequence is a male patient aged 10 to 17 who had a stem cell transplant for acute lymphoblastic leukemia, so the T cells may come from the graft donor. The starting material was PBMCs, mostly from graft donor cells, obtained 360 days after TCRalphabeta/CD19-depleted stem cell transplant.

The CDR3 DNA reads TGCAGTGCTAGAGATCGGCTAACTAGCGGGACAGATACGCAGTATTTT. It yields the protein CSARDRLTSGTDTQYF. The chain couples TRBV20-1 to TRBJ2-3, with TRBD2 identical over 9 bases. The V gene end was trimmed by 0 bases and the J gene end by 3 bases; junction bases not matched to a gene: 7. The CDR3 has 16 residues. CDR1 is DFQATT, CDR2 SNEGSKA, per germline (reference sequence).